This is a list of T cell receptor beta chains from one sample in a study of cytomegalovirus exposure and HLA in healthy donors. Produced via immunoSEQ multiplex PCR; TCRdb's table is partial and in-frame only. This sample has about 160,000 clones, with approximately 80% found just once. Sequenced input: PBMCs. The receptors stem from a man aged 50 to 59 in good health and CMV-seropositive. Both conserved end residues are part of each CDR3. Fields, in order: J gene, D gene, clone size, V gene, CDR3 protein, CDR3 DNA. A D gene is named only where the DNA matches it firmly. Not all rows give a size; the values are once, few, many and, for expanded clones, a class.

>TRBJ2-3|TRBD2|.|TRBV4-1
CASSQGGLVADTQYF
TGCGCCAGCAGCCAAGGGGGACTAGTGGCAGATACGCAGTATTTT
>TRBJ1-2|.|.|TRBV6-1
CASTISDYYGYTF
TGTGCCAGCACGATAAGCGACTATTATGGCTACACCTTC
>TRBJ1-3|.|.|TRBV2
CASSTNRRQATIYF
TGTGCCAGCAGTACCAACAGGCGACAGGCGACCATATATTTT
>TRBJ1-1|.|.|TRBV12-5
CASGGSRGMNTEAFF
TGTGCTAGTGGTGGAAGCAGGGGTATGAACACTGAAGCTTTCTTT
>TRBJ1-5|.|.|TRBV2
CASAASAGGNQPQHF
TGTGCCAGCGCGGCATCGGCAGGGGGCAATCAGCCCCAGCATTTT
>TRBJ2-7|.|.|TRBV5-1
CASSLAPTNSGVPPYEQYF
TGCGCCAGCAGCTTGGCCCCAACCAACTCGGGGGTCCCCCCCTACGAGCAGTACTTC
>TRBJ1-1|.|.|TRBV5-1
CASSGGRTGNTEAFF
TGCGCCAGCAGCGGGGGGAGGACGGGGAACACTGAAGCTTTCTTT
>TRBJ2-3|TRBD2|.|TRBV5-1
CASRYSGVSTDTQYF
TGCGCCAGCAGATATAGCGGGGTTTCCACAGATACGCAGTATTTT
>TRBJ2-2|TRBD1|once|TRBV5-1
CASSIRQGAKTGELFF
TGCGCCAGCAGTATAAGACAGGGGGCTAAAACCGGGGAGCTGTTTTTT
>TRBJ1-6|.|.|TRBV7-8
CASSLASGSSYNSPLHF
TGTGCCAGCAGCTTAGCGAGTGGGAGCTCCTATAATTCACCCCTCCACTTT
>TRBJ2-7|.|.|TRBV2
CASKGQGEQYF
TGTGCCAGCAAAGGGCAGGGCGAGCAGTACTTC
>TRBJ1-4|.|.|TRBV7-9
CSSSWTDEKLFF
TGTTCCAGCAGCTGGACAGATGAAAAACTGTTTTTT
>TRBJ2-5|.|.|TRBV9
CASSEPLQGSAEGETQYF
TGTGCCAGCAGCGAGCCCCTCCAAGGCTCCGCGGAGGGGGAGACCCAGTACTTC
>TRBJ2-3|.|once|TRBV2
CASSEEGLFTDTQYF
TGTGCCAGCAGTGAAGAAGGACTATTCACAGATACGCAGTATTTT
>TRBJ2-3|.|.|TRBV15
CATSREVIRADTQYF
TGTGCCACCAGCAGGGAGGTGATTCGCGCAGATACGCAGTATTTT
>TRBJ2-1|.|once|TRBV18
CASSPVTGYYNEQFF
TGTGCCAGCTCACCAGTGACGGGGTACTACAATGAGCAGTTCTTC
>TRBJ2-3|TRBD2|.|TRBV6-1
CASSEKREGRSDTQYF
TGTGCCAGCAGTGAAAAGCGGGAGGGCCGGTCAGATACGCAGTATTTT
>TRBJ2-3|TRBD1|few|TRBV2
CASSGDSYDTQYF
TGTGCCAGCAGTGGGGACAGTTACGATACGCAGTATTTT
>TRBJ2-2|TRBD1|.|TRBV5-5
CASSLPGTGNTGELFF
TGTGCCAGCAGCTTGCCTGGGACAGGGAACACCGGGGAGCTGTTTTTT
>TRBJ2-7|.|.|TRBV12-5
CASGRHYEQYF
TGTGCTAGTGGGCGACACTACGAGCAGTACTTC
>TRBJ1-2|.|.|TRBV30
CAWTPEGRGYTF
TGTGCCTGGACCCCCGAGGGTCGGGGCTACACCTTC
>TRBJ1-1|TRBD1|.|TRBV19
CASSVQGARPTEAFF
TGTGCCAGTAGTGTCCAGGGGGCGCGGCCCACTGAAGCTTTCTTT
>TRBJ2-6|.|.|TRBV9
CASSAEPGEWGANVLTF
TGTGCCAGCAGCGCAGAACCAGGGGAATGGGGGGCCAACGTCCTGACTTTC
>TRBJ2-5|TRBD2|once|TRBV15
CATSQTSGGAGTQYF
TGTGCCACCAGTCAGACTAGCGGGGGGGCTGGGACCCAGTACTTC
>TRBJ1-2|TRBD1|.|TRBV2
CASSYRGPDGYTF
TGTGCCAGCAGTTACAGGGGGCCGGATGGCTACACCTTC
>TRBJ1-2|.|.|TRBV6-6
CASSYSGQEGGTF
TGTGCCAGCAGTTACTCTGGGCAGGAGGGAGGCACCTTC
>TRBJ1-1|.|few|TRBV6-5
CASSYSGARGTEAFF
TGTGCCAGCAGTTACTCGGGGGCGAGGGGCACTGAAGCTTTCTTT
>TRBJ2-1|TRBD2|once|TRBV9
CASSRLAGGPNNEQFF
TGTGCCAGCAGCCGACTAGCGGGGGGGCCAAACAATGAGCAGTTCTTC
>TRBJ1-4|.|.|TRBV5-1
CASSLAGNNEKLFF
TGCGCCAGCAGCTTGGCGGGGAATAATGAAAAACTGTTTTTT
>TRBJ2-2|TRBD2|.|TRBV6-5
CASSTGGNTGELFF
TGTGCCAGCAGTACGGGAGGGAACACCGGGGAGCTGTTTTTT
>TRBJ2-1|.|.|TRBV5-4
CASSLVRDKQFF
TGTGCCAGCAGCTTGGTCAGGGATAAGCAGTTCTTC
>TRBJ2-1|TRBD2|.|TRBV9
CASSLAGVSYNEQFF
TGTGCCAGCAGCTTAGCGGGGGTCTCCTACAATGAGCAGTTCTTC
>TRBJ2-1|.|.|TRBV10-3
CAISVPPESEQFF
TGTGCCATCAGTGTCCCCCCCGAGTCGGAGCAGTTCTTC
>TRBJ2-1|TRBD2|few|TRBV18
CASSLTSGGARVEQFF
TGTGCCAGCTCACTTACTAGCGGGGGGGCCCGGGTTGAGCAGTTCTTC
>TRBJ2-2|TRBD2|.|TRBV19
CASKPWAGELGELFF
TGTGCCAGTAAACCGTGGGCGGGAGAGCTCGGGGAGCTGTTTTTT
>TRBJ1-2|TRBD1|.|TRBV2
CASSRTGGADYVYTF
TGTGCCAGCAGCAGGACAGGGGGCGCGGACTATGTCTACACCTTC
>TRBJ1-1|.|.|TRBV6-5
CASSYLGEVAEAFF
TGTGCCAGCAGTTACCTGGGGGAGGTGGCTGAAGCTTTCTTT
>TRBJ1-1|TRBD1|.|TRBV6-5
CASTPPGGAEAFF
TGTGCCAGCACCCCGCCAGGGGGCGCTGAAGCTTTCTTT
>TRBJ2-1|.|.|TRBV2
CASSEVTRNEQFF
TGTGCCAGCAGTGAGGTAACTCGGAATGAGCAGTTCTTC
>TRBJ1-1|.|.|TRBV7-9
CASSWGGSTEAFF
TGTGCCAGCAGCTGGGGGGGATCCACTGAAGCTTTCTTT
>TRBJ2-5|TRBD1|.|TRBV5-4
CASSPGTGVGETQYF
TGTGCCAGCAGCCCCGGGACAGGGGTTGGGGAGACCCAGTACTTC
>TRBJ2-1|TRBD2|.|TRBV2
CASRREGSDEQFF
TGTGCCAGCAGGCGGGAGGGAAGCGATGAGCAGTTCTTC
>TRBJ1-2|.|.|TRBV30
CAWTDKRPTF
TGTGCCTGGACCGACAAAAGACCCACCTTC
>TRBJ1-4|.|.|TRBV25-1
CASRSGVLEKLFF
TGTGCCAGCAGGTCAGGGGTTCTCGAAAAACTGTTTTTT
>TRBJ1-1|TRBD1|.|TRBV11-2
CASSGGWRGGLSEAFF
TGTGCCAGCAGCGGCGGGTGGAGAGGGGGCTTATCTGAAGCTTTCTTT
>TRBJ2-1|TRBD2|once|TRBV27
CASSSGLADNEQFF
TGTGCCAGCAGTTCGGGACTAGCGGACAATGAGCAGTTCTTC
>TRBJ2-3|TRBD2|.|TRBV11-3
CASLAAPTDTQYF
TGTGCCAGTCTAGCGGCCCCCACAGATACGCAGTATTTT
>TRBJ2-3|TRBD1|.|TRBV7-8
CASSFGTGGYTDTQYF
TGTGCCAGCAGCTTCGGGACAGGGGGTTACACAGATACGCAGTATTTT
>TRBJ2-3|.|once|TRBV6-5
CASGRAASTDTQYF
TGTGCCAGCGGGAGAGCAGCTAGCACAGATACGCAGTATTTT
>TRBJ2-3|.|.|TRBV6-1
CASSLTSRTDTQYF
TGTGCCAGCAGTCTAACTAGTCGAACAGATACGCAGTATTTT
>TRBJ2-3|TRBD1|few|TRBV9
CASSVGSGQHMNTQYF
TGTGCCAGCAGCGTCGGTTCGGGACAGCACATGAATACGCAGTATTTT
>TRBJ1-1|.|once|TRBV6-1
CASSPGVNTEAFF
TGTGCCAGCAGCCCCGGGGTCAACACTGAAGCTTTCTTT
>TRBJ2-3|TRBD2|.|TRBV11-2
CASSRLAGGTDTQYF
TGTGCCAGCAGTCGACTAGCGGGAGGAACAGATACGCAGTATTTT
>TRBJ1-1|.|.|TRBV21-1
CASSRPQVGTEAFF
TGTGCCAGCAGCAGACCCCAGGTAGGCACTGAAGCTTTCTTT
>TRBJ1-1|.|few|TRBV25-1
CASSEGADTEAFF
TGTGCCAGCAGTGAGGGGGCGGACACTGAAGCTTTCTTT
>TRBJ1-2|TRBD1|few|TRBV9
CASSQDRGPQDYTF
TGTGCCAGCAGCCAAGACAGGGGGCCCCAAGACTACACCTTC
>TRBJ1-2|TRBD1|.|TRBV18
CASSPGQGGESNYGYTF
TGTGCCAGCTCACCGGGACAGGGGGGCGAGTCCAACTATGGCTACACCTTC